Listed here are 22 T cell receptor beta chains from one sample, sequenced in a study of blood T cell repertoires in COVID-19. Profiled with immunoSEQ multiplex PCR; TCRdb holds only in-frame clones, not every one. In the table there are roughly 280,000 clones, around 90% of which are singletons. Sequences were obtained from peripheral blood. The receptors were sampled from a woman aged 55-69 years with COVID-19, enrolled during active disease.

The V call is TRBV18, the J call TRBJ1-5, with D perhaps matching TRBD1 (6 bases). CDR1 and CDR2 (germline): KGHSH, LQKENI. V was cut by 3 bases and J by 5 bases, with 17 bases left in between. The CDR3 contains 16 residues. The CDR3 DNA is TGTGCCAGCTCACCCCGAGAGGGGGTGAGGGATCAGCCCCAGCATTTT. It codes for CASSPREGVRDQPQHF.

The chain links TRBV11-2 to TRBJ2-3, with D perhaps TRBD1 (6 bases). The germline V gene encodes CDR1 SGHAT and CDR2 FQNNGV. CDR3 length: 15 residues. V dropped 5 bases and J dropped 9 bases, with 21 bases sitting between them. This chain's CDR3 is CASSRNQRGGYTQYF. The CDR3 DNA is TGTGCCAGCAGCCGTAATCAGAGAGGGGGATACACGCAGTATTTT.

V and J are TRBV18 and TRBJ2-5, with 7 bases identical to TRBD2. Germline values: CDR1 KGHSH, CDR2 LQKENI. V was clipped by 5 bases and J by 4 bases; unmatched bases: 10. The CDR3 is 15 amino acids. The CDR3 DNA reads TGTGCCAGCTCATCTTCGTGGGGGGGGAGAGAGACCCAGTACTTC. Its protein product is CASSSSWGGRETQYF.

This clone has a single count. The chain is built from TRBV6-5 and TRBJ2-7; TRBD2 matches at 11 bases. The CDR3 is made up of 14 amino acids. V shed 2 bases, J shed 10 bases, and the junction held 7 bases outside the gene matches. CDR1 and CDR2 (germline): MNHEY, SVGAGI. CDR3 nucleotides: TGTGCCAGCAGTTACCGGGGTAGCGGGAGGGAACAGTACTTC. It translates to CASSYRGSGREQYF.

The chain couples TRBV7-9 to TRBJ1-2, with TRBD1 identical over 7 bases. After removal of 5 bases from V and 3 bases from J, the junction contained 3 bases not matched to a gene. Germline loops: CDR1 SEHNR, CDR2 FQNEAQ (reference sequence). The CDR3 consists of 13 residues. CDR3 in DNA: TGTGCCAGCAGCATCGACAGGGACTATGGCTACACCTTC. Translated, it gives CASSIDRDYGYTF.

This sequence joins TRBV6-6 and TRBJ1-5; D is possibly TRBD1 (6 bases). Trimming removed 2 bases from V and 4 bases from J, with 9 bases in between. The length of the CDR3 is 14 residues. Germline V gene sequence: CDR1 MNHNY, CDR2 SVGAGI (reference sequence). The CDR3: CASSYGTPNQPQHF. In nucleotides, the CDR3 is TGTGCCAGCAGTTACGGGACACCAAATCAGCCCCAGCATTTT.

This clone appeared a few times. CDR3 DNA sequence: TGTGCCAGCAGCCGGGGCACAGGAATTGGCGAGCAGTACTTC. It codes for CASSRGTGIGEQYF. The chain uses TRBV4-2 and TRBJ2-7; possible D gene TRBD1, 5 bases. Germline CDR1 LGHNA, CDR2 YNFKEQ. The ends were cut back, 4 bases at V and 6 bases at J, with 16 bases in the middle. This CDR3 has 14 amino acids.

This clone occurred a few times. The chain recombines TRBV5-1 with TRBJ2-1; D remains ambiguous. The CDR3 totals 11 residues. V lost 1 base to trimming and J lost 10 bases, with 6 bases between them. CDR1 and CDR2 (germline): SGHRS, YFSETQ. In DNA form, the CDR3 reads TGCGCCAGCAGCTTGACCACAGAGCAGTTCTTC. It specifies CASSLTTEQFF.

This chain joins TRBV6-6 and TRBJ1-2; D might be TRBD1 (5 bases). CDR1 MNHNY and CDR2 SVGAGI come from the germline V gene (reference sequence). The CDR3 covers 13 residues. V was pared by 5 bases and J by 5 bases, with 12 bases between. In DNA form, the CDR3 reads TGTGCCAGCAGTCCCCCGGGGGAGTATGGCTACACCTTC. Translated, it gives CASSPPGEYGYTF.

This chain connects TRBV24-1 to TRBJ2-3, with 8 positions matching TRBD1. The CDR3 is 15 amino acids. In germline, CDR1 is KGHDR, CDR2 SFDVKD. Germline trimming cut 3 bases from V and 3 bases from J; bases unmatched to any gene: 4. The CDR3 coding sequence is TGTGCCACCAGTGATATGGACAGGGAAACAGATACGCAGTATTTT. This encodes CATSDMDRETDTQYF.

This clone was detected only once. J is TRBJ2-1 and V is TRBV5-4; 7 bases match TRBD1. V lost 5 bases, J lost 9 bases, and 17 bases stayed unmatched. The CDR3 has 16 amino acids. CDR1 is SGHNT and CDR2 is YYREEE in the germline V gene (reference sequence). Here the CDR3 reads CASRNEGGQRRSEQFF. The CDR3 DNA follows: TGTGCCAGCAGAAACGAAGGGGGCCAGCGGAGATCTGAGCAGTTCTTC.

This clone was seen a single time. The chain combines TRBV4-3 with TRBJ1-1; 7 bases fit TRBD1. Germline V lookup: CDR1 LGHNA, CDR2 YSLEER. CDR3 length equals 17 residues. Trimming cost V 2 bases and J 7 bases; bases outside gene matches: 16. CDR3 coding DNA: TGCGCCAGCAGCCAATATATACGGACAGGCAAGATCCTTGAAGCTTTCTTT. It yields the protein CASSQYIRTGKILEAFF.

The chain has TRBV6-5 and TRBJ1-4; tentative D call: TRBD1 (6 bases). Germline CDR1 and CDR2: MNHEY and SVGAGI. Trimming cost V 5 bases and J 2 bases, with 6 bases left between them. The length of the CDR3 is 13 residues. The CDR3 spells CASSRGTNEKLFF. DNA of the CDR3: TGTGCCAGCAGTAGGGGGACTAATGAAAAACTGTTTTTT.

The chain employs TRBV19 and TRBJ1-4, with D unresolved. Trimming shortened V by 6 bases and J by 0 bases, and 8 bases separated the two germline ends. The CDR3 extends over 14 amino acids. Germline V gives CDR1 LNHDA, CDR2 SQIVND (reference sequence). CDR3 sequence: CASRRGSTNEKLFF. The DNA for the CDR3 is TGTGCCAGTAGGCGAGGGTCAACTAATGAAAAACTGTTTTTT.

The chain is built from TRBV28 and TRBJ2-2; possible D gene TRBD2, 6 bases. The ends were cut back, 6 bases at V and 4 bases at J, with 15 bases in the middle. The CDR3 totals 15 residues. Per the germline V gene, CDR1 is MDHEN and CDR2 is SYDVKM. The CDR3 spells CASSTPREITGELFF. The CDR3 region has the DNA TGTGCCAGCAGCACCCCCCGGGAGATCACCGGGGAGCTGTTTTTT.

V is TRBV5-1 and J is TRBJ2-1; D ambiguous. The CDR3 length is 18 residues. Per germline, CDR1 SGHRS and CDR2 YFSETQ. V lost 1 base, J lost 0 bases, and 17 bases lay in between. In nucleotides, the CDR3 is TGCGCCAGCAGCTTGAACCCGCTAGTGAGGAGCTCCTACAATGAGCAGTTCTTC. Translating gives CASSLNPLVRSSYNEQFF.

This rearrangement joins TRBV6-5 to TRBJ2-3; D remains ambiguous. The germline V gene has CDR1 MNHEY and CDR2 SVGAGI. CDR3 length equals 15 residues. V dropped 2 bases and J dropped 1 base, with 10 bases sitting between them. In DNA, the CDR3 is TGTGCCAGCAGTTACGTCGGGTTTGGCACAGATACGCAGTATTTT. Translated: CASSYVGFGTDTQYF.

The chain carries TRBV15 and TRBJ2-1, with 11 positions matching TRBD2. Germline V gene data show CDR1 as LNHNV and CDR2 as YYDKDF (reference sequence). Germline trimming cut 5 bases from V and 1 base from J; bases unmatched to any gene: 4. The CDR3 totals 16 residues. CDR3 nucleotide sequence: TGTGCCACCAGCCCGCGACTAGCGGGGTCCTACAATGAGCAGTTCTTC. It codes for CATSPRLAGSYNEQFF.

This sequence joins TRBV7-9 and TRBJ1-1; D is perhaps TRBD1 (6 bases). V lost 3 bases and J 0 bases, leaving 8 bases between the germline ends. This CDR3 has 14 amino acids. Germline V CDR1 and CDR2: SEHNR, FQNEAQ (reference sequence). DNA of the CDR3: TGTGCCAGCAGCTTCGGACAGTTGAACACTGAAGCTTTCTTT. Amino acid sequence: CASSFGQLNTEAFF.

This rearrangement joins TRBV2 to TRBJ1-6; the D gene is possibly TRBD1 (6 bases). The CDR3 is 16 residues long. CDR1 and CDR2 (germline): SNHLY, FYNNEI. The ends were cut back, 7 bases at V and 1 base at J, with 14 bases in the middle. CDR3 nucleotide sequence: TGTGCCAGCACCACGGGCAGGGGATCCTATAATTCACCCCTCCACTTT. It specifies CASTTGRGSYNSPLHF.

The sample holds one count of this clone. CDR3 region: CASSQVFQQGHQPQHF. The CDR3 DNA reads as TGCGCCAGCAGCCAAGTTTTCCAACAGGGACATCAGCCCCAGCATTTT. This sequence joins TRBV4-1 and TRBJ1-5, with D perhaps matching TRBD1 (6 bases). Germline CDR1 reads MGHRA; CDR2 reads YSYEKL. Trimming took off 1 base at V and 5 bases at J, with 15 bases between the two ends. The CDR3 length is 16 residues.

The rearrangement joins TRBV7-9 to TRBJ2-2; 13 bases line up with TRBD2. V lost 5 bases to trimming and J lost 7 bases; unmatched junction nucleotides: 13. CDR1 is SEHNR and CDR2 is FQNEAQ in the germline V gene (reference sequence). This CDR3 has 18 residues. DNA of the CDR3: TGTGCCAGCAGCCCCAGGGGGGGACTAGCGGGATCCAGCGGGGAGCTGTTTTTT. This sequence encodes CASSPRGGLAGSSGELFF.